This T cell receptor (beta chain) was retrieved from a study of post-analysis software for immune sequencing data. Study-level information: Disease trajectories encompassed relapsing-remitting, secondary progressive and progressive-relapsing multiple sclerosis.

Unique molecular identifiers featured in each of the TCR beta cDNA libraries. TCRdb re-derived calls from the PCR reads in MiXCR, one entry per CDR3 protein. Of more than 500,000 distinct CDR3 sequences listed, around 31% were seen once; the top ten hold roughly 6%. Overall study results and limits: Higher frequency in patients than in controls was seen for roughly five TRBV segments, with TRBV5-6, TRBV5-1 and TRBV20-1 among them. Controls showed significantly higher normalized Chao1 diversity than did multiple sclerosis patients. Pronounced co-clustering by F measure was evident among identically batched samples.

This clonotype appeared a few times. The antigen is undetermined. The CDR3 covers 14 residues. V lost 3 bases and J lost 5, with 15 bases in between. Germline CDR1 SGHRS, CDR2 YFSETQ. Source material: blood. The receptor comes from a girl between 2 and 17 years old with multiple sclerosis. This chain links TRBV5-1 with TRBJ2-7, with TRBD1 as a possible D gene (6 bases). DNA for the CDR3: TGCGCCAGCAGCTCCCGGGCCAACAGGGACGAGCAGTACTTC. It codes for CASSSRANRDEQYF.